Below, 6 T cell receptor beta chains from the same sample are listed, as sequenced in a study of response to subunit inactivated influenza vaccine listed by TCRdb under 2018. Receptor libraries were prepared by RT-PCR. The sequencer was an Illumina HiSeq 2500. TCRdb reworked the public reads: Q25 trimming with fastp, MiXCR clone assembly, productive beta chains retained. Each CDR3 protein appears once, grouped with its most common genes and DNA. The sample has roughly 700,000 distinct CDR3 sequences on record, about 15% of them singletons. Approximately 6.5% of the sample is held by the ten biggest clonotypes. Sample: PBMCs from blood, taken 14 to 15 days before vaccination. These TCRs come from a man aged 45-65 years who received an inactivated influenza vaccine. Donor details come from another sample of the same person, matched by shared clones.

This clonotype came up a few times. The genes are TRBV27 and TRBJ1-2; D is ambiguous. This CDR3 contains 13 residues. Germline CDR1 is MNHEY and CDR2 is SMNVEV (reference sequence). V lost 10 bases to trimming and J lost 5 bases, with 17 bases between them. CDR3: CANLLGGLYGYTF. The CDR3 nucleotides read TGTGCCAACCTCTTGGGAGGGCTTTATGGCTACACCTTC.

Many counts were recorded for this clonotype. CDR3 sequence: CASGRDIGTDTQYF. The CDR3 nucleotides are TGCGCCAGCGGCCGGGACATTGGGACAGATACGCAGTATTTT. J is TRBJ2-3 and V is TRBV5-1; TRBD1 is a possible D gene (6 bases). This CDR3 has 14 residues. The V end lost 7 bases, the J end lost 3 bases, and 15 bases lay between the germline ends. The V gene's germline CDR1 is SGHRS and CDR2 YFSETQ.

The V call is TRBV4-2, the J call TRBJ2-2, with D perhaps TRBD1 (6 bases). The length of the CDR3 is 16 residues. V lost 8 bases and J lost 0, with 16 bases in between. The germline CDR1 and CDR2 sequences are LGHNA and YNFKEQ. The CDR3 DNA sequence: TGTGCCAGCGGCCCCCCCGGGACACCGAACACCGGGGAGCTGTTTTTT. This encodes CASGPPGTPNTGELFF.

This clonotype was counted a few times. The gene calls are TRBV4-3 and TRBJ2-2; tentative D call: TRBD2 (5 bases). The length of the CDR3 is 18 residues. Per germline, CDR1 LGHNA and CDR2 YSLEER. V was shortened by 0 bases and J by 0 bases, with 14 bases between the two germline ends. This CDR3 reads CASSQEPDVATNTGELFF. CDR3 DNA: TGCGCCAGCAGCCAAGAGCCAGACGTAGCGACGAACACCGGGGAGCTGTTTTTT.

V and J are TRBV10-3 and TRBJ2-3, with D possibly matching TRBD1 (5 bases). This CDR3 has 13 amino acids. From germline, CDR1 is ENHRY and CDR2 SYGVKD. Trimming shortened V by 3 bases and J by 3 bases, and 7 bases separated the two germline ends. The CDR3 nucleotides are TGTGCCATCAGTGACAGGGAAACAGATACGCAGTATTTT. This gives the protein CAISDRETDTQYF.

The V and J genes are TRBV6-1 and TRBJ1-5, with D tentatively TRBD1 (6 bases). From germline, CDR1 is MNHNS and CDR2 SASEGT. The CDR3 has 15 residues. V gave up 7 bases and J gave up 1 base, with 14 bases separating them. The CDR3 DNA follows: TGTGCCAGCATCAGCACAGGGAAAAGCAATCAGCCCCAGCATTTT. It encodes CASISTGKSNQPQHF.